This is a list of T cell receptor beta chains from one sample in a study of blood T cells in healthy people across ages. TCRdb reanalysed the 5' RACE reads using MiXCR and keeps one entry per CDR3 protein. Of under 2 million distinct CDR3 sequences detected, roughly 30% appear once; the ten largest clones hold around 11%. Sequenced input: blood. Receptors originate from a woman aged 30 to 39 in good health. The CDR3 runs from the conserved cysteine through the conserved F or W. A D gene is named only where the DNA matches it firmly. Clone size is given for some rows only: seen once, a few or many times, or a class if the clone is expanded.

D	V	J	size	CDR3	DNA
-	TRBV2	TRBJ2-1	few	CASRIRANEQFF	TGTGCCAGCAGGATACGGGCAAATGAGCAGTTCTTC
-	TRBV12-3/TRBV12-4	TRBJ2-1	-	CARSLSPSRDSNEQFF	TGTGCCCGCAGTTTATCTCCTTCGCGGGATAGTAATGAGCAGTTCTTC
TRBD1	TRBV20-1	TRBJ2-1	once	CGASGTDNNEQFF	TGCGGTGCTTCCGGGACAGACAACAATGAGCAGTTCTTC
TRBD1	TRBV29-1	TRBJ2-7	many	CSVDAGQGANEQYF	TGCAGCGTTGATGCGGGACAGGGGGCTAACGAGCAGTACTTC
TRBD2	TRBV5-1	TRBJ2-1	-	CASSLDLAGAGQFF	TGCGCCAGCAGCTTGGACCTAGCGGGGGCGGGGCAGTTCTTC
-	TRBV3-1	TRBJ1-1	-	CASSDKGQGNTEAFF	TGTGCCAGCAGCGATAAAGGGCAGGGGAACACTGAAGCTTTCTTT
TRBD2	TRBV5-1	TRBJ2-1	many	CASSIAGGSYNEQFF	TGCGCCAGCAGCATAGCGGGGGGGTCCTACAATGAGCAGTTCTTC
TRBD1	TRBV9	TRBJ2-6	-	CASSGGQGDSGANVLTF	TGTGCCAGCAGCGGTGGACAGGGGGACTCTGGGGCCAACGTCCTGACTTTC
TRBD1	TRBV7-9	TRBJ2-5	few	CASTPGGGETQYF	TGTGCCAGTACCCCAGGGGGCGGCGAGACCCAGTACTTC
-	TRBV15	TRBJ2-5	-	CATKRGGRETQYF	TGTGCCACCAAGCGAGGGGGACGAGAGACCCAGTACTTC
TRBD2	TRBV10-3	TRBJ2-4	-	CAASMTGGPGEQYF	TGTGCCGCCAGTATGACGGGAGGGCCAGGAGAGCAGTACTTC
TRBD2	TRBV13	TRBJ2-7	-	CASSLEGLAGERGYEQYF	TGTGCCAGCAGCTTAGAGGGACTAGCGGGAGAGAGGGGCTACGAGCAGTACTTC
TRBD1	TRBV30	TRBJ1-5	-	CAWRQGADQPQHF	TGTGCCTGGAGGCAGGGGGCCGATCAGCCCCAGCATTTT
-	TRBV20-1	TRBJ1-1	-	CSAPGARDTEAFF	TGCAGTGCTCCGGGGGCGCGGGACACTGAAGCTTTCTTT
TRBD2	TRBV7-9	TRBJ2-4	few	CASSWREGLDIQYF	TGTGCCAGCAGCTGGCGGGAGGGGTTGGACATTCAGTACTTC
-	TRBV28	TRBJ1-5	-	CASSPNRRRGPQHF	TGTGCCAGCAGCCCTAACAGGAGAAGAGGGCCCCAGCATTTT
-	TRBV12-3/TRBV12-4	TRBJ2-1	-	CASSLSYPAGQYNEQFF	TGTGCCAGCAGTTTATCGTATCCAGCGGGCCAGTACAATGAGCAGTTCTTC
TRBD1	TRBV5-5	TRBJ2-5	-	CASSSFGTAGQETQYF	TGTGCCAGCAGCTCGTTTGGGACAGCCGGGCAAGAGACCCAGTACTTC
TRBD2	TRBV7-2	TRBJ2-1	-	CASSQRGPPYNEQFF	TGTGCCAGCAGCCAGCGGGGGCCCCCCTACAATGAGCAGTTCTTC
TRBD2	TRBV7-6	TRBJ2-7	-	CASSTRAGGAHEQYF	TGTGCCAGCAGCACCCGAGCGGGAGGGGCCCACGAGCAGTACTTC
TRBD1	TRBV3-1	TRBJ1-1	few	CASSQGTGTNTEAFF	TGTGCCAGCAGCCAGGGGACAGGAACGAACACTGAAGCTTTCTTT
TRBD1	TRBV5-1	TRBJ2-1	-	CASSPGQGSLHEQFF	TGCGCCAGCAGCCCTGGACAGGGTAGTCTACATGAGCAGTTCTTC
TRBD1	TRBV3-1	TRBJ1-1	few	CASNSPGQVPERTEAFF	TGTGCCAGCAACTCCCCGGGACAGGTCCCTGAGAGAACTGAAGCTTTCTTT
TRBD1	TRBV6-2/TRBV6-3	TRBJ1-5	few	CASSWDRAGRQPQHF	TGTGCCAGCAGCTGGGACAGGGCCGGCCGTCAGCCCCAGCATTTT
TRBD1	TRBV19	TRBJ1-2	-	CTSSMIQGLSYGYTF	TGTACCAGTAGTATGATACAGGGGTTAAGCTATGGCTACACCTTC
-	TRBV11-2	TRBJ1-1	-	CASSLTGTRDTEAFF	TGTGCCAGCAGCTTAACGGGGACTAGGGACACTGAAGCTTTCTTT
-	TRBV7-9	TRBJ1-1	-	CASSLWTQGNTEAFF	TGTGCCAGCAGCCTGTGGACACAGGGGAACACTGAAGCTTTCTTT
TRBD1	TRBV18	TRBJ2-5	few	CASSPGTELQETQYF	TGTGCCAGCTCACCCGGGACAGAATTACAAGAGACCCAGTACTTC
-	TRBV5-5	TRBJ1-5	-	CASSLADGNRPQHF	TGTGCCAGCAGCTTGGCGGACGGCAATCGGCCCCAGCATTTT
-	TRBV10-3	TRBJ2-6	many	CASKGDSGANVLTF	TGTGCCTCAAAGGGGGACTCTGGGGCCAACGTCCTGACTTTC
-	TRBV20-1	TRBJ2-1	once	CSATGPGEQFF	TGCAGTGCTACCGGGCCTGGTGAGCAGTTCTTC
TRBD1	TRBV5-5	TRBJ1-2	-	CASSPHGQGAHYGYTF	TGTGCCAGCAGCCCCCACGGACAGGGTGCCCACTATGGCTACACCTTC
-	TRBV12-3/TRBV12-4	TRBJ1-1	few	CASSLEGRAEAFF	TGTGCCAGCAGTTTAGAGGGGCGGGCTGAAGCTTTCTTT
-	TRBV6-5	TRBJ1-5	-	CASSYSGGEAYEHF	TGTGCCAGCAGTTACTCGGGGGGAGAGGCCTACGAGCATTTT
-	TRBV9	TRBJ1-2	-	CASSVSPWGGMDYGYTF	TGCGCCAGCAGCGTATCCCCTTGGGGGGGCATGGACTATGGCTACACCTTC
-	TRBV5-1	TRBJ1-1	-	CASSSQSGVGTEAFF	TGCGCCAGCAGCTCCCAATCGGGGGTTGGCACTGAAGCTTTCTTT
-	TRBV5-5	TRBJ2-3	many	CASSRQGRGTDTQYF	TGTGCCAGCAGCCGACAGGGGAGGGGCACAGATACGCAGTATTTT
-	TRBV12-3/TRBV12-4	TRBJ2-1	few	CASSTGPKQFF	TGTGCCAGCAGTACGGGACCAAAGCAGTTCTTC
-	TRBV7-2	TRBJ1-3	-	CASSLDPGSAIYF	TGTGCCAGCAGCTTAGACCCGGGCTCCGCCATATATTTT
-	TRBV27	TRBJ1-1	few	CASSPTVRGGTEAFF	TGTGCCAGCAGTCCCACGGTTAGGGGTGGCACTGAAGCTTTCTTT
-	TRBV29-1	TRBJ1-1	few	CSVSRMNTEAFF	TGCAGCGTTAGTCGGATGAACACTGAAGCTTTCTTT
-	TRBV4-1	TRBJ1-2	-	CASSQDGVGDSYGYTF	TGCGCCAGCAGCCAAGATGGGGTCGGGGATTCTTATGGCTACACCTTC
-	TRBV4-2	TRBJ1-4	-	CASSQDKSRGEKLFF	TGTGCCAGCAGCCAAGATAAATCCCGCGGTGAAAAACTGTTTTTT
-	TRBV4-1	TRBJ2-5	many	CASSQGPGTNQETQYF	TGCGCCAGCAGCCAAGGCCCGGGGACAAACCAAGAGACCCAGTACTTC
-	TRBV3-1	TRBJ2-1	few	CASSPVGRVPYNEQFF	TGTGCCAGCAGCCCGGTAGGCAGGGTACCCTACAATGAGCAGTTCTTC
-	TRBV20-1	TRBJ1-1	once	CSARVSALPTEAFF	TGCAGTGCTAGAGTTTCGGCCCTTCCCACTGAAGCTTTCTTT